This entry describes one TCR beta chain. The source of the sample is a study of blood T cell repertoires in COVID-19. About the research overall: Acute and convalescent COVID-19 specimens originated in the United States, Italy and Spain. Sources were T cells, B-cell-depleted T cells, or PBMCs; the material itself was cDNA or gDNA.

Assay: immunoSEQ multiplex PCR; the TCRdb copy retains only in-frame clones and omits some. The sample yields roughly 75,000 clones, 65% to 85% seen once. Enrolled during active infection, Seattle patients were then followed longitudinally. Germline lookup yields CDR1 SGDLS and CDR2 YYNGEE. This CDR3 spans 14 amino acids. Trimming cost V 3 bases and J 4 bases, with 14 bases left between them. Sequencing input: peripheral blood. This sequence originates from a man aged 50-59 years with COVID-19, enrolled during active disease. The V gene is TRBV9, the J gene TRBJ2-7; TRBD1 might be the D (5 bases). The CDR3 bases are TGTGCCAGCAGCGCCAAGACAGATTCTTACGAGCAGTACTTC. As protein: CASSAKTDSYEQYF. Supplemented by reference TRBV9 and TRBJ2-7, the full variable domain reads DSGVTQTPKHLITATGQRVTLRCSPRSGDLSVYWYQQSLDQGLQFLIQYYNGEERAKGNILERFSAQQFPDLHSELNLSSLELGDSALYFCASSAKTDSYEQYFGPGTRLTVT.